One and the same sample provided the 18 T cell receptor beta chains below, sequenced in a study of blood T cell repertoires in COVID-19. Using immunoSEQ multiplex PCR, the repertoire was profiled, and TCRdb retains in-frame clones only, with some absent. The sample has about 230,000 clones, approximately 80% seen once. Sequenced sample: peripheral blood. These receptors originate from a man aged 35 to 55 with acute or convalescent COVID-19.

The gene calls are TRBV27 and TRBJ2-1; TRBD2 matches 14 bases. Germline CDR1 reads MNHEY; CDR2 reads SMNVEV (reference sequence). The CDR3 has 20 residues. The trim removed 8 bases at V and 6 bases at J, leaving 21 bases unmatched. The CDR3 region is CASPPPEPGLAGVWSNEQFF. CDR3 DNA: TGTGCCAGCCCTCCTCCCGAACCGGGACTAGCGGGAGTTTGGTCCAATGAGCAGTTCTTC.

V is TRBV18 and J is TRBJ1-1; TRBD1 matches 8 bases. This CDR3 region has 14 residues. From germline, CDR1 is KGHSH and CDR2 LQKENI. V lost 4 bases to trimming and J lost 3 bases; unmatched junction nucleotides: 4. The DNA of the CDR3 is TGTGCCAGCTCACTGGGACAGGTAGACACTGAAGCTTTCTTT. Protein product: CASSLGQVDTEAFF.

The chain employs TRBV10-3 and TRBJ2-3; 10 nucleotides align to TRBD1. The CDR3 loop spans 16 amino acids. The germline V gene encodes CDR1 ENHRY and CDR2 SYGVKD. J was trimmed by 5 bases and V by 2 bases; bases with no gene match: 7. CDR3 in DNA: TGTGCCATCAGTGAGCCACGGACAGGGGGAGGAGATACGCAGTATTTT. As protein: CAISEPRTGGGDTQYF.

This chain's CDR3 is CAWNTGPSSYNSPLHF. In nucleotides, the CDR3 is TGTGCCTGGAATACAGGGCCGAGCTCCTATAATTCACCCCTCCACTTT. J is TRBJ1-6 and V is TRBV30, with D tentatively TRBD1 (6 bases). CDR3 length equals 16 residues. The V gene's germline CDR1 is GTSNPN and CDR2 SVGIG (reference sequence). V was pared by 4 bases and J by 0 bases, with 13 bases between.

V gene TRBV7-9 combines with J gene TRBJ2-1; 8 bases map to TRBD2. CDR3 length: 14 residues. The germline V gene encodes CDR1 SEHNR and CDR2 FQNEAQ (reference sequence). V lost 5 bases and J lost 8; bases outside the gene matches: 8. This CDR3 is CASSQRETKYEQFF. The CDR3 DNA reads as TGTGCCAGCAGCCAGCGGGAGACCAAATATGAGCAGTTCTTC.

The V and J genes are TRBV27 and TRBJ2-1, with 14 bases lining up with TRBD2. V trimming: 5 bases; J trimming: 9 bases; junction bases outside the gene matches: 6. Germline V lookup: CDR1 MNHEY, CDR2 SMNVEV (reference sequence). The CDR3 consists of 15 residues. CDR3 sequence: CASSQGTSGRGEQFF. The CDR3 bases are TGTGCCAGCAGTCAGGGGACTAGCGGGAGAGGTGAGCAGTTCTTC.

The chain recombines TRBV20-1 with TRBJ2-7; TRBD2 aligns across 10 bases. CDR1 is DFQATT and CDR2 is SNEGSKA in the germline V gene (reference sequence). The CDR3 is 16 amino acids. The V segment lost 3 bases and the J segment 0 bases; nucleotides outside the gene matches: 8. CDR3: CSASESGTSASYEQYF. DNA for the CDR3: TGCAGTGCTAGTGAGTCGGGGACTAGCGCCTCCTACGAGCAGTACTTC.

This clone came up a few times. This chain links TRBV5-5 with TRBJ2-1; tentatively, D is TRBD1 (6 bases). The germline CDR1 and CDR2 sequences are SGHKS and YYEKEE (reference sequence). Trimming left V 0 bases short and J 12 bases short, with 10 bases between. CDR3 length equals 12 residues. The CDR3 DNA follows: TGTGCCAGCAGCTTGGCAGGGGATCGGCAGTTCTTC. It is translated as CASSLAGDRQFF.

The chain has TRBV6-4 and TRBJ1-1; TRBD1 is a possible D gene (5 bases). The V end was cut by 5 bases, the J end by 1 base, with 8 bases between. Per germline, CDR1 MRHNA and CDR2 SNTAGT. The CDR3 contains 13 residues. The CDR3 loop reads CASSRQPNTEAFF. The CDR3 nucleotides are TGTGCCAGCAGTCGACAGCCGAACACTGAAGCTTTCTTT.

The chain recombines TRBV18 with TRBJ1-6; 8 bases fit TRBD1. CDR3 length: 16 residues. Germline CDR1 reads KGHSH; CDR2 reads LQKENI. J was trimmed by 6 bases and V by 4 bases; bases with no gene match: 8. CDR3 nucleotide sequence: TGTGCCAGCTCACGAAGAAAGGACAGGGTTAATTCACCCCTCCACTTT. Translating it yields CASSRRKDRVNSPLHF.

The genes are TRBV5-1 and TRBJ1-2; D remains unclear. The V gene lost 0 bases and the J gene lost 4 bases, with 7 bases spanning the gap. The V gene's germline CDR1 is SGHRS and CDR2 YFSETQ. This CDR3 region has 13 residues. The CDR3 DNA reads TGCGCCAGCAGCTTGGCAGAGGCCTATGGCTACACCTTC. As protein: CASSLAEAYGYTF.

The rearrangement links TRBV18 to TRBJ2-3; tentatively, D is TRBD2 (5 bases). Trimming stripped 6 bases from V and 0 bases from J, with 13 bases between. Germline assignment: CDR1 KGHSH and CDR2 LQKENI. The CDR3 has 15 amino acids. The CDR3 DNA follows: TGTGCCAGCTCTTCGAGCGGAACTAGCACAGATACGCAGTATTTT. This codes for CASSSSGTSTDTQYF.

The chain couples TRBV29-1 to TRBJ2-7; tentatively, D is TRBD1 (6 bases). V shed 3 bases and J shed 3 bases, with 9 bases lying between them. This CDR3 contains 12 residues. CDR1 is SQVTM and CDR2 is ANQGSEA in the germline V gene. The DNA of the CDR3 is TGCAGCGTTGAGGACAGTCTCTACGAGCAGTACTTC. It is translated as CSVEDSLYEQYF.

The chain couples TRBV6-5 to TRBJ2-5, with D unresolved. The CDR3 contains 13 residues. The V end lost 2 bases, the J end lost 4 bases, and 8 bases lay between the germline ends. Germline-derived CDR1 and CDR2 are MNHEY and SVGAGI. CDR3 loop: CASSYPSPETQYF. DNA for the CDR3: TGTGCCAGCAGTTACCCGAGCCCAGAGACCCAGTACTTC.

This chain uses TRBV5-4 with TRBJ2-5, with 9 bases that match TRBD1. J gave up 0 bases and V 3 bases, and 3 bases lay outside the gene matches. In germline, CDR1 is SGHNT, CDR2 YYREEE (reference sequence). The CDR3 has 15 amino acids. The CDR3, as DNA: TGTGCCAGCAGCTCGACAGGGGGTAACCAAGAGACCCAGTACTTC. Protein product: CASSSTGGNQETQYF.

The rearrangement uses TRBV30 and TRBJ2-2, with 9 nucleotides matching TRBD2. The CDR3 runs to 15 residues. V shed 5 bases and J 4 bases; nucleotides not matched to a gene: 8. Germline V gives CDR1 GTSNPN, CDR2 SVGIG (reference sequence). CDR3 sequence (DNA): TGTGCCTGGTCCGTAGCGGGAGTGGGCACCGGGGAGCTGTTTTTT. Translation gives CAWSVAGVGTGELFF.

This clone was observed a few times. The chain is built from TRBV5-1 and TRBJ2-1; 9 nucleotides agree with TRBD2. CDR3 size: 15 residues. V lost 4 bases to trimming and J lost 5 bases; unmatched junction nucleotides: 7. Germline values: CDR1 SGHRS, CDR2 YFSETQ. CDR3 sequence: CASSATSGFNNEQFF. DNA of the CDR3: TGCGCCAGCAGCGCAACTAGCGGGTTTAACAATGAGCAGTTCTTC.

This clone was seen just once. The gene calls are TRBV6-2 or TRBV6-3 and TRBJ1-2; 7 positions match TRBD1. Germline trimming cut 0 bases from V and 5 bases from J; bases unmatched to any gene: 6. CDR3 length: 15 residues. CDR1 and CDR2 (germline): MNHEY, SVGEGT. CDR3 nucleotide sequence: TGTGCCAGCAGTTACTCTCCGGGACAGACTTATGGCTACACCTTC. The encoded protein is CASSYSPGQTYGYTF.